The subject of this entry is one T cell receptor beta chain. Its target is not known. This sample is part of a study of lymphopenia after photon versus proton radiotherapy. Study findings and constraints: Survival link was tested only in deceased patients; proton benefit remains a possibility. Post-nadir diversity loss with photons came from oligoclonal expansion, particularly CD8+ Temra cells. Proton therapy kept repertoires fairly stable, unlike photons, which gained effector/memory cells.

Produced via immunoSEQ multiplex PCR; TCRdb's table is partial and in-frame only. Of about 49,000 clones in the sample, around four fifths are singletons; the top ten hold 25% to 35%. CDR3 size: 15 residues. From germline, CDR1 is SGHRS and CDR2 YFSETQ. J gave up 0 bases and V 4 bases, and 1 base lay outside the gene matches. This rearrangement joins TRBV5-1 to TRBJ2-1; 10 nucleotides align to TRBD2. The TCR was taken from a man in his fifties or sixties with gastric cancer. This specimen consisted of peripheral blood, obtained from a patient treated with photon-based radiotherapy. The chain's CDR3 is CASSTSGVSYNEQFF. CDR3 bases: TGCGCCAGCAGCACTAGCGGGGTCTCCTACAATGAGCAGTTCTTC.